This T cell receptor beta chain was sequenced in a study of T cells in women clearing cervical HPV infection. Study summary: Case blood was drawn when the lesion was first found; control blood after infection became undetectable. General study points: Each sample's T-cell count was unknown, possibly confounding richness.

Worth noting for this clone: Its antigen is currently unknown. The CDR3 end lies 3 residues beyond the end of the read and is filled in from the germline J gene.

Only in-frame clones appear in the TCRdb table, and some are missing; sequencing was by immunoSEQ multiplex PCR. The listing contains 44,000 or so clones. Trimming stripped 4 bases from V and 6 bases from J, with 8 bases between. This CDR3 contains 12 residues. CDR1 is SGHDT, CDR2 YYEEEE, per germline. HPV was found by MY09/MY11 PCR and dot-blot genotyping. J is TRBJ2-1 and V is TRBV5-6; maybe TRBD1 (5 bases). The sample consisted of blood buffy coat. The source of this sequence is a woman aged 18-70 years with a cervical HPV16 infection that either progressed to CIN3+ or cleared (not recorded which). The covered CDR3 bases are TGTGCCAGCAGCCTAGACAGCAATGAG. Encoded protein: CASSLDSNE. The entire CDR3 sequence reads CASSLDSNEQFF.